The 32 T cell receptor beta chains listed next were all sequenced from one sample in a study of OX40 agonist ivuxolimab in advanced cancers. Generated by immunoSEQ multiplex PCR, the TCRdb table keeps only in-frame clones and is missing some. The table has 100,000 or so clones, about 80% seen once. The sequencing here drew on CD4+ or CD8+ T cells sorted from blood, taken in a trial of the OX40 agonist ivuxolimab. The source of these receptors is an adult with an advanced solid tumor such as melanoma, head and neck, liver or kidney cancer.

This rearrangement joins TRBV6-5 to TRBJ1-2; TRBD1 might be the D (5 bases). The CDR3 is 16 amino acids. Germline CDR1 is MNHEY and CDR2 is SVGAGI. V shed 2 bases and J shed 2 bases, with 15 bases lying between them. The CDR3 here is CASSYTRRQRNYGYTF. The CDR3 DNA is TGTGCCAGCAGTTACACAAGAAGACAGAGAAACTATGGCTACACCTTC.

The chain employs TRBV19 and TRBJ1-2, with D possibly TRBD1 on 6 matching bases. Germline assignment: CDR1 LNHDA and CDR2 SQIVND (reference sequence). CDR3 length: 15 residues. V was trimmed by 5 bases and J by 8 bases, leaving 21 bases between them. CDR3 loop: CASSDTAGSGGGYTF. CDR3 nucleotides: TGTGCCAGTAGTGATACAGCGGGTTCGGGGGGCGGCTACACCTTC.

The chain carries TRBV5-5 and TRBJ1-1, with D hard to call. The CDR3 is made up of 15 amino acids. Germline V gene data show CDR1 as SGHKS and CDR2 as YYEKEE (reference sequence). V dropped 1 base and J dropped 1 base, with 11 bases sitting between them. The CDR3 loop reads CASSLWYDKNTEAFF. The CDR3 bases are TGTGCCAGCAGCTTGTGGTACGACAAGAACACTGAAGCTTTCTTT. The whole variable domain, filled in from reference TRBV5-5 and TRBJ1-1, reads DAGVTQSPTHLIKTRGQQVTLRCSPISGHKSVSWYQQVLGQGPQFIFQYYEKEERGRGNFPDRFSARQFPNYSSELNVNALLLGDSALYLCASSLWYDKNTEAFFGQGTRLTVV.

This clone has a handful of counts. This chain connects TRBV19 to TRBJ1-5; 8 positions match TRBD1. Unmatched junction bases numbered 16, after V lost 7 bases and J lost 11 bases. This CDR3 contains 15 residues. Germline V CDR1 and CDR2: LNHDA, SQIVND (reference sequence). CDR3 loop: CASTSTGASITAQHF. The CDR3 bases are TGTGCCAGTACTTCGACAGGGGCGTCAATCACGGCCCAGCATTTT.

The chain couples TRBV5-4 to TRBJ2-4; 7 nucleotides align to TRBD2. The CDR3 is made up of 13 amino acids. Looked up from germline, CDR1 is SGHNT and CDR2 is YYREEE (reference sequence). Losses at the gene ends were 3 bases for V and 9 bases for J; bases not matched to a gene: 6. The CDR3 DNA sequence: TGTGCCAGCAGCTCGGGAGGTTCGGGCATTCAGTACTTC. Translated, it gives CASSSGGSGIQYF.

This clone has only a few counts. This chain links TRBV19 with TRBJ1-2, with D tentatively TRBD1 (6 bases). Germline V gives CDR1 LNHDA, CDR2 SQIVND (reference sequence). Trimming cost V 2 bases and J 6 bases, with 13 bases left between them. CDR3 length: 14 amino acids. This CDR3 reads CASSIQGTANGYTF. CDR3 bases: TGTGCCAGTAGTATACAGGGGACGGCGAATGGCTACACCTTC.

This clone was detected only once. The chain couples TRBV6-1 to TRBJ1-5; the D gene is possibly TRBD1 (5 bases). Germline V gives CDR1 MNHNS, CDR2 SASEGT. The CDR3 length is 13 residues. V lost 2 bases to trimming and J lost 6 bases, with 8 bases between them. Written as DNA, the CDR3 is TGTGCCAGCAGTGAACAGGGACGTCAGCCCCAGCATTTT. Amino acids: CASSEQGRQPQHF.

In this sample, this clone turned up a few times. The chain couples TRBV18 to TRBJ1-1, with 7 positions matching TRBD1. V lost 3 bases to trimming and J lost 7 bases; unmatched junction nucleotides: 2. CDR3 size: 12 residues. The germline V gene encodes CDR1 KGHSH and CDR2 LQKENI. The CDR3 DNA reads TGTGCCAGCTCACCTAGGGACAGTGAAGCTTTCTTT. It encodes CASSPRDSEAFF. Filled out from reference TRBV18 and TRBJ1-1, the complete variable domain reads NAGVMQNPRHLVRRRGQEARLRCSPMKGHSHVYWYRQLPEEGLKFMVYLQKENIIDESGMPKERFSAEFPKEGPSILRIQQVVRGDSAAYFCASSPRDSEAFFGQGTRLTVV.

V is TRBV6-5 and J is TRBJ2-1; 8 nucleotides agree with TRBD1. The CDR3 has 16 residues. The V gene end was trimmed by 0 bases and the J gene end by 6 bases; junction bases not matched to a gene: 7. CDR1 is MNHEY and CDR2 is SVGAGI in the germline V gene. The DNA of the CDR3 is TGTGCCAGCAGTTACTCGACAGGGGTACGGGCCAATGAGCAGTTCTTC. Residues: CASSYSTGVRANEQFF.

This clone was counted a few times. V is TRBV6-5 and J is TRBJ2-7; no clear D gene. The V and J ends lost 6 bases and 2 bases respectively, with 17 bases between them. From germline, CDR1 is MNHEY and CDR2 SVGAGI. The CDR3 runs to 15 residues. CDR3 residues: CASSRSVGLAYEQYF. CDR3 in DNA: TGTGCCAGCAGCCGATCCGTCGGGTTGGCCTACGAGCAGTACTTC.

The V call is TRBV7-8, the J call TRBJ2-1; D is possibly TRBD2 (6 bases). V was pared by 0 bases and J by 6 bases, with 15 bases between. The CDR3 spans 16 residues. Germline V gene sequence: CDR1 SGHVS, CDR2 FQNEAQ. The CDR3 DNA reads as TGTGCCAGCAGCTTAGCGCCCGACGGGGGAGGCAATGAGCAGTTCTTC. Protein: CASSLAPDGGGNEQFF. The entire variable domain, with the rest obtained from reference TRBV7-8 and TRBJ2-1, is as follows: GAGVSQSPRYKVAKRGQDVALRCDPISGHVSLFWYQQALGQGPEFLTYFQNEAQLDKSGLPSDRFFAERPEGSVSTLKIQRTQQEDSAVYLCASSLAPDGGGNEQFFGPGTRLTVL.

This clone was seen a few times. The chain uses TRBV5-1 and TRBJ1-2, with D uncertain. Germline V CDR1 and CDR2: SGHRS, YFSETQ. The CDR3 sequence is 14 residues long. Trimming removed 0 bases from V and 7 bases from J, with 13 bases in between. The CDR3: CASSLVETAFGYTF. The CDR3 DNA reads TGCGCCAGCAGCTTGGTCGAGACGGCCTTTGGCTACACCTTC.

As DNA, the CDR3 is TGTGCCAGCAGCTTAGCGCCCCCTAGCGCACACTCCTACGAGCAGTACTTC. This sequence encodes CASSLAPPSAHSYEQYF. V is TRBV7-3 and J is TRBJ2-7, with a tentative D call TRBD2 (6 bases). The CDR3 contains 17 residues. Trimming took off 2 bases at V and 0 bases at J, with 17 bases between the two ends. Germline-derived CDR1 and CDR2 are SGHTA and FQGTGA.

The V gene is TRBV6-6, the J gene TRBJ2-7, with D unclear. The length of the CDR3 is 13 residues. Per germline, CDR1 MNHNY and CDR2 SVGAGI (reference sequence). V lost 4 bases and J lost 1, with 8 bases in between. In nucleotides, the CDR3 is TGTGCCAGCAGTTCCCTCCCTTCCTACGAGCAGTACTTC. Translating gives CASSSLPSYEQYF.

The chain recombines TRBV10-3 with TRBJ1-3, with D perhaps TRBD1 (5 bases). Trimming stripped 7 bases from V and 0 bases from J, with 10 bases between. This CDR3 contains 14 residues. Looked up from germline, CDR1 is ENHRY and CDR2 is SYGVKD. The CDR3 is CAITAGRSGNTIYF. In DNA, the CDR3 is TGTGCCATCACAGCGGGACGCTCTGGAAACACCATATATTTT.

CDR3 in DNA: TGTGCCAGCAGGACGAGGGTGAGCGCTGAAGCTTTCTTT. This gives the protein CASRTRVSAEAFF. The V gene is TRBV6-5, the J gene TRBJ1-1; D is undetermined. Germline lookup yields CDR1 MNHEY and CDR2 SVGAGI. The CDR3 has 13 residues. Deletions cut 6 bases from V and 6 bases from J, with 14 bases between.

CDR3 residues: CASSLGQPYGYTF. In nucleotides, the CDR3 is TGTGCCAGCAGCTTAGGGCAGCCCTATGGCTACACCTTC. The genes are TRBV7-9 and TRBJ1-2; D is unclear. Per germline, CDR1 SEHNR and CDR2 FQNEAQ (reference sequence). This CDR3 comprises 13 residues. The V gene lost 1 base and the J gene lost 4 bases, with 7 bases spanning the gap.

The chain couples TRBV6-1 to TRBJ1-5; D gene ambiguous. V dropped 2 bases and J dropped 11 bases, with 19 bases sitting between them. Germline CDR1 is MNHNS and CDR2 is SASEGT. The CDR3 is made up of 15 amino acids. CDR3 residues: CASSERGRPPGAQHF. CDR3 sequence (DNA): TGTGCCAGCAGTGAAAGAGGTCGTCCACCCGGGGCCCAGCATTTT.

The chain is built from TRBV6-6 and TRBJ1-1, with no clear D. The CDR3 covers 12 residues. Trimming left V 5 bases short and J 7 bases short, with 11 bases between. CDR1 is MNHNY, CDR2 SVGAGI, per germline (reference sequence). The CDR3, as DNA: TGTGCCAGCAGTGCTGGACGTGATGAAGCTTTCTTT. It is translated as CASSAGRDEAFF.

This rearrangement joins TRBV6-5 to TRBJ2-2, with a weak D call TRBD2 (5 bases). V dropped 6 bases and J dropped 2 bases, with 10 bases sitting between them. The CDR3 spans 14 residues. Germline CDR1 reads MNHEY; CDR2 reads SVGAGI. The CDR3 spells CASRAADNTGELFF. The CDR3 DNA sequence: TGTGCCAGCAGGGCAGCGGACAACACCGGGGAGCTGTTTTTT.

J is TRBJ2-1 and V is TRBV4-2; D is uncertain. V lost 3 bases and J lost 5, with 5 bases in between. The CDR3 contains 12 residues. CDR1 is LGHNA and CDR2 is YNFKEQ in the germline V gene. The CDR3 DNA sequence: TGTGCCAGCAGCCAGCAACACAATGAGCAGTTCTTC. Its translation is CASSQQHNEQFF.

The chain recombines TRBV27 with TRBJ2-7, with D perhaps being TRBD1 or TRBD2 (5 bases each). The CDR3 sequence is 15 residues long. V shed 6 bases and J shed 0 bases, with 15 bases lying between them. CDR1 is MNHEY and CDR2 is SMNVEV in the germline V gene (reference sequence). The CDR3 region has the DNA TGTGCCAGCAGCCCCGGGACCGACAGCTCCTACGAGCAGTACTTC. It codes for CASSPGTDSSYEQYF.

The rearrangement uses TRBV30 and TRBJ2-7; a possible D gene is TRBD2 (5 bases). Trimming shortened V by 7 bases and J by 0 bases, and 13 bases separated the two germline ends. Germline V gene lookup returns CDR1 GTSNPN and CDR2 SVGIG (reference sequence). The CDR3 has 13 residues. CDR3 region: CAYTGISSYEQYF. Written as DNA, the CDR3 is TGTGCCTACACCGGGATTTCCTCCTACGAGCAGTACTTC.

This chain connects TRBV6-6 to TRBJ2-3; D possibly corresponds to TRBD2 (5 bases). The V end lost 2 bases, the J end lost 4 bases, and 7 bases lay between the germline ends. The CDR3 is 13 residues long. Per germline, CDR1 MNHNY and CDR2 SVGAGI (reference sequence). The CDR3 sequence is CASSYTSSDTQYF. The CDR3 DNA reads TGTGCCAGCAGTTACACTAGTTCAGATACGCAGTATTTT.

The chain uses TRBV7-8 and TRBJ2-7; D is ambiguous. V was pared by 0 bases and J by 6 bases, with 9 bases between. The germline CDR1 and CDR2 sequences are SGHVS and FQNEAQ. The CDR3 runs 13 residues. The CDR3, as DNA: TGTGCCAGCAGCTTAGCCTCTCCCCGCGAGCAGTACTTC. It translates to CASSLASPREQYF. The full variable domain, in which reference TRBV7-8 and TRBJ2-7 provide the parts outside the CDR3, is GAGVSQSPRYKVAKRGQDVALRCDPISGHVSLFWYQQALGQGPEFLTYFQNEAQLDKSGLPSDRFFAERPEGSVSTLKIQRTQQEDSAVYLCASSLASPREQYFGPGTRLTVT.

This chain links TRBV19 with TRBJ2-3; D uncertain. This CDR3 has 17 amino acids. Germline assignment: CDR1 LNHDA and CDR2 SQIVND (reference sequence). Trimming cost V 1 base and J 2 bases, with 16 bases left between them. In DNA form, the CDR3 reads TGTGCCAGTAGTATAGCCAACTCTCCTACGTCCACAGATACGCAGTATTTT. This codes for CASSIANSPTSTDTQYF.

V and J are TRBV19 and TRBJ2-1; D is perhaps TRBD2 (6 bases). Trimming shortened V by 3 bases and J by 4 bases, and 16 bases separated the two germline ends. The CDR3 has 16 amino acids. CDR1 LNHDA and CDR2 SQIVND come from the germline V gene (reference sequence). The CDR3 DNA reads TGTGCCAGTAGTATCCGGCGGGGCCGACGGTACAATGAGCAGTTCTTC. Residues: CASSIRRGRRYNEQFF.

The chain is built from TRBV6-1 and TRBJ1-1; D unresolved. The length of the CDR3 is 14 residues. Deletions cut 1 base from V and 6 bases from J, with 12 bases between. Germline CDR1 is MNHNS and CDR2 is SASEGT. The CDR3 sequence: CASSEGAYFPEAFF. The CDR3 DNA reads TGTGCCAGCAGTGAAGGGGCTTATTTTCCTGAAGCTTTCTTT.

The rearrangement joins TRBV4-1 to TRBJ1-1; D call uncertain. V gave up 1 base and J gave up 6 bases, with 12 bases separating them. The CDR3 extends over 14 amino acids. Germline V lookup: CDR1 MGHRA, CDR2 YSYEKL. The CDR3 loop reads CASSQGDILAEAFF. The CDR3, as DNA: TGCGCCAGCAGCCAAGGAGACATCCTGGCTGAAGCTTTCTTT.

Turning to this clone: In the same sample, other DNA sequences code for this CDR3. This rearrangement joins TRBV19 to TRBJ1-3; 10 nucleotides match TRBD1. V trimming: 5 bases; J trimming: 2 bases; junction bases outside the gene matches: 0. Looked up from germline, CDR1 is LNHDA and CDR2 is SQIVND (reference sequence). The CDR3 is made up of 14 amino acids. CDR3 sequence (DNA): TGTGCCAGTAGTGGACAGGGGGCTGGAAACACCATATATTTT. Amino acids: CASSGQGAGNTIYF.

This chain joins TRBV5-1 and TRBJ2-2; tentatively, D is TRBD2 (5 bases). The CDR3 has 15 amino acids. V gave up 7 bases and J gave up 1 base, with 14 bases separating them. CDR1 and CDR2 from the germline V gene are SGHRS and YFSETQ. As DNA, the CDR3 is TGCGCCAGCCAGCCCGGGGTCCTGAACACCGGGGAGCTGTTTTTT. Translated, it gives CASQPGVLNTGELFF.

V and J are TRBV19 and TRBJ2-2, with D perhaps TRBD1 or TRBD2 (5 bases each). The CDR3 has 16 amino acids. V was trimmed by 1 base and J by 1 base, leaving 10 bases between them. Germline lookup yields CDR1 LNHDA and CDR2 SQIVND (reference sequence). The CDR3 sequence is CASSIASGRNTGELFF. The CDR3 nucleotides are TGTGCCAGTAGTATAGCCTCAGGGAGGAACACCGGGGAGCTGTTTTTT.